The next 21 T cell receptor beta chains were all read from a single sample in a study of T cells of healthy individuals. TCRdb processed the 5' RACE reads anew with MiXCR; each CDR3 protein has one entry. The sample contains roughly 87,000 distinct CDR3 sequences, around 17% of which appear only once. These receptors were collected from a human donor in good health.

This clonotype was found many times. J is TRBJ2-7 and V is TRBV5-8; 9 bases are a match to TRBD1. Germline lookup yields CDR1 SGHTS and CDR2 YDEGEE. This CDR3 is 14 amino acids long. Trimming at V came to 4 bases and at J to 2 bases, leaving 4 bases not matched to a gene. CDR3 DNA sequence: TGTGCCAGCAGCCGGACAGGGGACACCTACGAGCAGTACTTC. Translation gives CASSRTGDTYEQYF.

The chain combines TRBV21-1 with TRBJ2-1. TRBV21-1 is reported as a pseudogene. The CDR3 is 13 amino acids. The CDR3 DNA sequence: TGTGCCAGCAGCGGTTGGTCCTACAATGAGCAGTTCTTC. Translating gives CASSGWSYNEQFF.

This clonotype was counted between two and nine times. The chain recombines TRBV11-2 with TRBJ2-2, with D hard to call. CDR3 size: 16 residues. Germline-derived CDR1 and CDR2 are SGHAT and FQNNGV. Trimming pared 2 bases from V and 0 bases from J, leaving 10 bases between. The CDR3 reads CASSLMPMTNTGELFF. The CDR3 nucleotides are TGTGCCAGCAGCTTAATGCCGATGACGAACACCGGGGAGCTGTTTTTT.

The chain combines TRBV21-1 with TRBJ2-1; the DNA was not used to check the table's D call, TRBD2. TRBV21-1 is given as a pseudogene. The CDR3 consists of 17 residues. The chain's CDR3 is CASTPSAIRVLLNEQFF. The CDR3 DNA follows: TGTGCCAGCACTCCATCAGCCATAAGGGTCCTTTTAAATGAGCAGTTCTTC.

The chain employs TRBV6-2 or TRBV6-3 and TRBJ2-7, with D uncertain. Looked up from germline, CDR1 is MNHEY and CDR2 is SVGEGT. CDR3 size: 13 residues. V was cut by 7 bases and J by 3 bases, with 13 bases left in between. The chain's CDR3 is CASKRTAIYEQYF. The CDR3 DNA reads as TGTGCCAGCAAGAGGACGGCAATCTACGAGCAGTACTTC.

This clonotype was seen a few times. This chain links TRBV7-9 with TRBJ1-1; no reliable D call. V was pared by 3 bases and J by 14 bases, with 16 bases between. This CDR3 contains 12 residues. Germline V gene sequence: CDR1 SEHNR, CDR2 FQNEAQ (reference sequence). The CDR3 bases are TGTGCCAGCAGCTTGGGAGAGAGGAAGCCATTCTTT. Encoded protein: CASSLGERKPFF.

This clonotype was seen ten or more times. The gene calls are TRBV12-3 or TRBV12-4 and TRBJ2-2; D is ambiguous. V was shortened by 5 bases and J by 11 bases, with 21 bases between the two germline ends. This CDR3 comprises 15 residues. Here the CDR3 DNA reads TGTGCCAGCAGTCCATTAAGGGCGGTGGTCGTTGAGCTGTTTTTT. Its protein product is CASSPLRAVVVELFF.

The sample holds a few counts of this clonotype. The CDR3 nucleotides read TGTGCCAGCAGCTGGACAGGGGGTCAGCCCCAGCATTTT. Protein product: CASSWTGGQPQHF. V is TRBV7-3 and J is TRBJ1-5; 10 bases match TRBD1. Germline loops: CDR1 SGHTA, CDR2 FQGTGA. Losses at the gene ends were 4 bases for V and 6 bases for J; bases not matched to a gene: 0. The CDR3 sequence is 13 residues long.

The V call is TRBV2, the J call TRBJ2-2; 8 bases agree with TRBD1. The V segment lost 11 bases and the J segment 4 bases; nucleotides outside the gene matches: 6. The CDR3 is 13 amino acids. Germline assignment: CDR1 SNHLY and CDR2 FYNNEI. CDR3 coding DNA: TGTGCCGACCGGGACAGGCGCACCGGGGAGCTGTTTTTT. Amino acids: CADRDRRTGELFF. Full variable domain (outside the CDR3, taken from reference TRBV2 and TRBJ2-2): EPEVTQTPSHQVTQMGQEVILRCVPISNHLYFYWYRQILGQKVEFLVSFYNNEISEKSEIFDDQFSVERPDGSNFTLKIRSTKLEDSAMYFCADRDRRTGELFFGEGSRLTVL.

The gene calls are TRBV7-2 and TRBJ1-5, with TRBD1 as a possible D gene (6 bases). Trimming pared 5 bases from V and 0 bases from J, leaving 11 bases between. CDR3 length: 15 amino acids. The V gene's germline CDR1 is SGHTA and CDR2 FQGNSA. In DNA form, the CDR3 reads TGTGCCAGCAGCGCCCGGGACACTAGCAATCAGCCCCAGCATTTT. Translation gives CASSARDTSNQPQHF. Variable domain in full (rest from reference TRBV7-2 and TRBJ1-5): GAGVSQSPSNKVTEKGKDVELRCDPISGHTALYWYRQSLGQGLEFLIYFQGNSAPDKSGLPSDRFSAERTGGSVSTLTIQRTQQEDSAVYLCASSARDTSNQPQHFGDGTRLSIL.

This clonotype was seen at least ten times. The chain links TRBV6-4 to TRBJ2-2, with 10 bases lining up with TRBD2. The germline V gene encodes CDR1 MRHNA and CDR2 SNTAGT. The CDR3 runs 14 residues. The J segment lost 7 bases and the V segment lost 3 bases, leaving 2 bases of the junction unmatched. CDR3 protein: CASSEGTSVGELFF. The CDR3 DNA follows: TGTGCCAGCAGTGAGGGGACTAGCGTCGGGGAGCTGTTTTTT.

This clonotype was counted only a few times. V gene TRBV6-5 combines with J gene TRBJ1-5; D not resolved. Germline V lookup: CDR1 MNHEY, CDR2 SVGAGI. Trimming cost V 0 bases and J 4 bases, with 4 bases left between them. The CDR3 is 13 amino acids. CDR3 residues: CASSYSPNQPQHF. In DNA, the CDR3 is TGTGCCAGCAGTTACTCGCCGAATCAGCCCCAGCATTTT.

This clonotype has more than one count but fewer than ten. In DNA, the CDR3 is TGTGCCACCAGCAGAGATCGAGACAGTGGCTGGCATACGCAGTATTTT. It encodes CATSRDRDSGWHTQYF. The chain links TRBV15 to TRBJ2-3; tentatively, D is TRBD1 (5 bases). V lost 0 bases and J 7 bases, leaving 17 bases between the germline ends. The CDR3 loop spans 16 amino acids. Germline V CDR1 and CDR2: LNHNV, YYDKDF (reference sequence). The full variable domain, its missing parts supplied by reference TRBV15 and TRBJ2-3, is DAMVIQNPRYQVTQFGKPVTLSCSQTLNHNVMYWYQQKSSQAPKLLFHYYDKDFNNEADTPDNFQSRRPNTSFCFLDIRSPGLGDTAMYLCATSRDRDSGWHTQYFGPGTRLTVL.

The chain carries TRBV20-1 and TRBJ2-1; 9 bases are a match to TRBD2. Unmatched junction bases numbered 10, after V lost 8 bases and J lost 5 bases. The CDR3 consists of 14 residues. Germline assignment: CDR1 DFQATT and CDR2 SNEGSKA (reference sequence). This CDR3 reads CSSSSGMVDNEQFF. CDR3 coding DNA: TGCAGTTCTTCTAGCGGGATGGTGGACAATGAGCAGTTCTTC.

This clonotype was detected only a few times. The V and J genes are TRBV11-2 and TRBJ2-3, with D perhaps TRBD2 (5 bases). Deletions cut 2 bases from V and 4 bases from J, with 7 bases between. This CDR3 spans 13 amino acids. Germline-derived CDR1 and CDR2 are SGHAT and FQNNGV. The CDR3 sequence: CASSLPGADTQYF. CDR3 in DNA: TGTGCCAGCAGCTTACCCGGGGCAGATACGCAGTATTTT.

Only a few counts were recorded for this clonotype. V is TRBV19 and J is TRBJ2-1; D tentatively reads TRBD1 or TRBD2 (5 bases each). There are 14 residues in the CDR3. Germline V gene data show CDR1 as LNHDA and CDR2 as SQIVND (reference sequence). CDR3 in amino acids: CVTSIAIRDNEQFF. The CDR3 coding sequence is TGTGTCACCTCCATAGCGATCAGGGACAATGAGCAGTTCTTC. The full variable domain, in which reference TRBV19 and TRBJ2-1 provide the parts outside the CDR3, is DGGITQSPKYLFRKEGQNVTLSCEQNLNHDAMYWYRQDPGQGLRLIYYSQIVNDFQKGDIAEGYSVSREKKESFPLTVTSAQKNPTAFYLCVTSIAIRDNEQFFGPGTRLTVL.

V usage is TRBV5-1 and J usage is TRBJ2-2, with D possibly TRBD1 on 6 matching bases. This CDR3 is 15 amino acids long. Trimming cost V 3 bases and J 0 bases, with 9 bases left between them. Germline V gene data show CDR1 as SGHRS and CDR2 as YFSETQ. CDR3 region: CASSSGHANTGELFF. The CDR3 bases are TGCGCCAGCAGCTCGGGACACGCGAACACCGGGGAGCTGTTTTTT.

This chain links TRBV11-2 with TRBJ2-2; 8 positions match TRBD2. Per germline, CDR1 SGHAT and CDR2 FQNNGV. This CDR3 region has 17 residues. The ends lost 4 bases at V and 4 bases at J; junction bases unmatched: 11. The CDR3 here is CASSWKSGSRGTGELFF. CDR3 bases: TGTGCCAGCAGCTGGAAGAGCGGGAGTAGAGGCACCGGGGAGCTGTTTTTT.

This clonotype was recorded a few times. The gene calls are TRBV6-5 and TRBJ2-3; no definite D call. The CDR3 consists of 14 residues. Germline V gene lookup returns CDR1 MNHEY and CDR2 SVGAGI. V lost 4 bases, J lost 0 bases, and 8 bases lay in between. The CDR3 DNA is TGTGCCAGCAGTTCCCCCCTCAGCACAGATACGCAGTATTTT. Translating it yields CASSSPLSTDTQYF.

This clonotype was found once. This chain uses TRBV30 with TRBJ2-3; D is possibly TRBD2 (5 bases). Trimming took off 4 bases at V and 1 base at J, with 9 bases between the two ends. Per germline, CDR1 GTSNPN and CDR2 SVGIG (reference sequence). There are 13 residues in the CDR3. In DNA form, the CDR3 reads TGTGCCTGGAACTTCGGGGGCACAGATACGCAGTATTTT. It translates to CAWNFGGTDTQYF.

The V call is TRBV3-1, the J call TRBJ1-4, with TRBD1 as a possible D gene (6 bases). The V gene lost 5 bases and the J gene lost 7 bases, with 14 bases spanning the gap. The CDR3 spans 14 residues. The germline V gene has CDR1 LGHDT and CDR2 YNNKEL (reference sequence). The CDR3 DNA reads TGTGCCAGCAGCACGGGGACATCTGTTGAAAAACTGTTTTTT. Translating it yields CASSTGTSVEKLFF.